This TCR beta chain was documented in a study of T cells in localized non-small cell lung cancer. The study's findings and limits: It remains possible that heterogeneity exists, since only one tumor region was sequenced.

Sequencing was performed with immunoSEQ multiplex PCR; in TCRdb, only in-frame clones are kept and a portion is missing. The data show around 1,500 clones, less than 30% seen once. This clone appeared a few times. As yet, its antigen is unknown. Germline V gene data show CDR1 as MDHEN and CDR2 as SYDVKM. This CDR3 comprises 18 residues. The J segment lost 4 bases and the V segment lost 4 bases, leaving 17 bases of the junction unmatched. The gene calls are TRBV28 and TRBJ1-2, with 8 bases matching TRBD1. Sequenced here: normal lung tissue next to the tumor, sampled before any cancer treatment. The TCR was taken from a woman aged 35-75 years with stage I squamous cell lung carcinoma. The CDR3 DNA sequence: TGTGCCAGCAGTTCTGTTTTTAGTGACAGGGGCTCAGCCTATGGCTACACCTTC. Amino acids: CASSSVFSDRGSAYGYTF.